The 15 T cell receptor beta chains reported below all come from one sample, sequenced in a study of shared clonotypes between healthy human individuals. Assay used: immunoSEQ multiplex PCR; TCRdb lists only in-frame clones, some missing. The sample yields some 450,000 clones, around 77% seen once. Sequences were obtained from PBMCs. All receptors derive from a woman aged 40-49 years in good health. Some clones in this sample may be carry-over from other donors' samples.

CDR3 DNA: TGTGCCAGCTCACCACTAGCGGGAGATACAGACTACGAGCAGTACTTC. Translating gives CASSPLAGDTDYEQYF. The gene calls are TRBV18 and TRBJ2-7; TRBD2 agrees at 9 bases. J was trimmed by 3 bases and V by 1 base; bases with no gene match: 7. Germline V gives CDR1 KGHSH, CDR2 LQKENI. The CDR3 is 16 residues long.

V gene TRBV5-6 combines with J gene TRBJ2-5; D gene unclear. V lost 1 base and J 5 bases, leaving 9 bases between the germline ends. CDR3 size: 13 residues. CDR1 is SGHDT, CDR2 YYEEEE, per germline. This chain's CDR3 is CASSLWGRETQYF. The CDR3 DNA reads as TGTGCCAGCAGCTTGTGGGGTCGCGAGACCCAGTACTTC.

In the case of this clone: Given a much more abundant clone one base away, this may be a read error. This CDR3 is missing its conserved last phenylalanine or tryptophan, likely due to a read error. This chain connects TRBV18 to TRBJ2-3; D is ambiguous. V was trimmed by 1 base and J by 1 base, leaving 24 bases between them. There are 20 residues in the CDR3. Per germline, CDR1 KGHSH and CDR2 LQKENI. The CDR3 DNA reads TGTGCCAGCTCACCACTTCCCTTGGTTGGGCACCGAGACGGCACAGATACGCAGTATCTT. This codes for CASSPLPLVGHRDGTDTQYL.

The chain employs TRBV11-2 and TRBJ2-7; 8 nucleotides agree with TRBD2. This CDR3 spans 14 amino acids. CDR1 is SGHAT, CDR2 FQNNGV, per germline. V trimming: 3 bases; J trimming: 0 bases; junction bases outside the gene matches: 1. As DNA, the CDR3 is TGTGCCAGCAGCTTTAGCGGGAACTCCTACGAGCAGTACTTC. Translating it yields CASSFSGNSYEQYF.

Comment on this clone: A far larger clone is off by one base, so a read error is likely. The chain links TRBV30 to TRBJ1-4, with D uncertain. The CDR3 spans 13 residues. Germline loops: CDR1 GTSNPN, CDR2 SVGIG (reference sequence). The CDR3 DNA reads TGTACCTGGACGGCCGGTTATAATGAAAAACTGTTTTTT. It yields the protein CTWTAGYNEKLFF.

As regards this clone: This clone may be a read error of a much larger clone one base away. CDR3 protein: CAGSGGKGCEQFF. The DNA of the CDR3 is TGTGCCGGCAGCGGTGGTAAAGGCTGTGAGCAGTTCTTC. The gene calls are TRBV9 and TRBJ2-1, with TRBD2 as a possible D gene (5 bases). The CDR3 is 13 amino acids. The germline CDR1 and CDR2 sequences are SGDLS and YYNGEE. Based on the CDR3 plus reference TRBV9 and TRBJ2-1, the full variable domain is DSGVTQTPKHLITATGQRVTLRCSPRSGDLSVYWYQQSLDQGLQFLIQYYNGEERAKGNILERFSAQQFPDLHSELNLSSLELGDSALYFCAGSGGKGCEQFFGPGTRLTVL.

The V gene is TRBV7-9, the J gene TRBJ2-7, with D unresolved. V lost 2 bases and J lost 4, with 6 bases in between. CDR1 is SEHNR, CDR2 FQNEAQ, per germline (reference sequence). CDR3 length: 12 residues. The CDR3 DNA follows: TGTGCCAGCAGCTTAACTCGGTACGAGCAGTACTTC. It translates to CASSLTRYEQYF.

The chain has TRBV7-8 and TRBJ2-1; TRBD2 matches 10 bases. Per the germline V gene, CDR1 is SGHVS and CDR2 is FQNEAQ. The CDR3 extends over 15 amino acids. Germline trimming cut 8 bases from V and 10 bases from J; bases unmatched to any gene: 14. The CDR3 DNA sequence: TGTGCCAGCCTACTCCTAAGCGGGAGGGGGAACGAGCAGTTCTTC. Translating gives CASLLLSGRGNEQFF.

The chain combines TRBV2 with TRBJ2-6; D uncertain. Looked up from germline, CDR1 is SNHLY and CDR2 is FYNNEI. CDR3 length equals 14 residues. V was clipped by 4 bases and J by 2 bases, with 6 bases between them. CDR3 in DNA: TGTGCCAGCAGTGGGCTTGCTGGGGCCAACGTCCTGACTTTC. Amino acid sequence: CASSGLAGANVLTF.

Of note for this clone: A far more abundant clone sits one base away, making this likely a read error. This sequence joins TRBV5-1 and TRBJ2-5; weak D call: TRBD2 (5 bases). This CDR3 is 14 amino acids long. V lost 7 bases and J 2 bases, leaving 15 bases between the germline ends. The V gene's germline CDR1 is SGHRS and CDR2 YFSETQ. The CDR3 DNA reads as TGCGCCAGCGGCGGACCGAGGGATCAAGAGACCCAGTACTTC. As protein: CASGGPRDQETQYF. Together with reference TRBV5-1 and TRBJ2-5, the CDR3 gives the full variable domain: KAGVTQTPRYLIKTRGQQVTLSCSPISGHRSVSWYQQTPGQGLQFLFEYFSETQRNKGNFPGRFSGRQFSNSRSEMNVSTLELGDSALYLCASGGPRDQETQYFGPGTRLLVL.

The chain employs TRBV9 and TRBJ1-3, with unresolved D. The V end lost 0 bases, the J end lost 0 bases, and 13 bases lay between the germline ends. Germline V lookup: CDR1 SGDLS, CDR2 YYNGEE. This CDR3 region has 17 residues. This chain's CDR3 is CASSVGPLRNSGNTIYF. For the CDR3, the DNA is TGTGCCAGCAGCGTAGGACCCTTGAGGAACTCTGGAAACACCATATATTTT.

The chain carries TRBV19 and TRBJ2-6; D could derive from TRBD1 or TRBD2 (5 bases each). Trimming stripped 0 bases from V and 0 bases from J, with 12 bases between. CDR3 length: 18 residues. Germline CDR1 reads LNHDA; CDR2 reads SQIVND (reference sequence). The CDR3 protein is CASSIDPGRPSGANVLTF. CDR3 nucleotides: TGTGCCAGTAGTATAGACCCGGGACGGCCCTCTGGGGCCAACGTCCTGACTTTC.

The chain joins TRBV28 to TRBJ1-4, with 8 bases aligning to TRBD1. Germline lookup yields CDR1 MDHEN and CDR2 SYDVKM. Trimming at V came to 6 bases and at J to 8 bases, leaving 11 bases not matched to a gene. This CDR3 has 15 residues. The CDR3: CASSLDRGVGEKLFF. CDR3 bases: TGTGCCAGCAGCCTAGACAGGGGAGTTGGGGAAAAACTGTTTTTT. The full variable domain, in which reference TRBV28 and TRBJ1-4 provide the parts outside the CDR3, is DVKVTQSSRYLVKRTGEKVFLECVQDMDHENMFWYRQDPGLGLRLIYFSYDVKMKEKGDIPEGYSVSREKKERFSLILESASTNQTSMYLCASSLDRGVGEKLFFGSGTQLSVL.

The CDR3 here is CASSFRASGSAGTGELFF. CDR3 DNA sequence: TGTGCCAGCAGTTTTCGGGCTAGCGGGAGTGCGGGGACCGGGGAGCTGTTTTTT. V and J are TRBV27 and TRBJ2-2, with 10 bases identical to TRBD2. The CDR3 loop spans 18 amino acids. The trim removed 3 bases at V and 5 bases at J, leaving 12 bases unmatched. Germline loops: CDR1 MNHEY, CDR2 SMNVEV (reference sequence).

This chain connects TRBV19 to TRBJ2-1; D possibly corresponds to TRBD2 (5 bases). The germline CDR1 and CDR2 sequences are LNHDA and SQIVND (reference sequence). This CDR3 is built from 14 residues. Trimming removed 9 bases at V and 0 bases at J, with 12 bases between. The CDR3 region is CASSSGYSYNEQFF. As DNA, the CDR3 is TGTGCCAGCTCCAGCGGATACTCCTACAATGAGCAGTTCTTC.